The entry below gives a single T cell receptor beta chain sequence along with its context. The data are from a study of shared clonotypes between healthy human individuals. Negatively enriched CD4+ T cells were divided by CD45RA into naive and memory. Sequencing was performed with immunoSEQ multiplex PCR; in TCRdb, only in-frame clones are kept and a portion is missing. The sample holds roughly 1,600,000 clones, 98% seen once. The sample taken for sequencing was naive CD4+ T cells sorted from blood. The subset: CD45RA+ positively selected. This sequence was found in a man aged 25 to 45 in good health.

The CDR3: CASSLGPGRLDTQYF. In DNA form, the CDR3 reads TGCGCCAGCAGCTTAGGGCCAGGGAGGTTAGATACGCAGTATTTT. This sequence joins TRBV5-1 and TRBJ2-3, with D possibly being TRBD2 (6 bases). V was trimmed by 2 bases and J by 5 bases, leaving 15 bases between them. Germline V lookup: CDR1 SGHRS, CDR2 YFSETQ. The CDR3 spans 15 residues.